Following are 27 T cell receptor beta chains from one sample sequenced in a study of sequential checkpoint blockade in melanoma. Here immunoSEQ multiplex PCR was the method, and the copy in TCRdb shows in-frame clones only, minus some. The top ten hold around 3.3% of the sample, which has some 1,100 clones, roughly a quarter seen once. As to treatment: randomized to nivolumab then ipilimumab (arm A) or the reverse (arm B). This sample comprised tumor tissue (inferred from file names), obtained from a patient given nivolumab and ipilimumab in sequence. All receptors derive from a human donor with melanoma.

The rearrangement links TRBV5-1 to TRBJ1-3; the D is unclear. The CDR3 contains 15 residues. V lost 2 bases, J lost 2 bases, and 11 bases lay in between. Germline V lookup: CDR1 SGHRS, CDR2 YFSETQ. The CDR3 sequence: CASSLTGLAGNTIYF. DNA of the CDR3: TGCGCCAGCAGCTTAACGGGATTGGCTGGAAACACCATATATTTT.

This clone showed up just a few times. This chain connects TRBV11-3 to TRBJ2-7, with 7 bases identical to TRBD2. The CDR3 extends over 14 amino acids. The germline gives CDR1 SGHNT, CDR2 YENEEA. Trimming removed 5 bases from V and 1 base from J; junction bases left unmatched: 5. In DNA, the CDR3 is TGTGCCAGCAGCCGAGCGGGAATATCCTACGAGCAGTACTTC. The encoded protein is CASSRAGISYEQYF.

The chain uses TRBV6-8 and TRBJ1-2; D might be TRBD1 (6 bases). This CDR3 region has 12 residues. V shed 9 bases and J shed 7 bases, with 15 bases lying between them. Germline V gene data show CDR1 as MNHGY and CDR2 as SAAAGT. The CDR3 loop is CASTGKGGGYTF. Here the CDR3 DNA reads TGTGCCAGTACAGGGAAAGGGGGTGGCTACACCTTC.

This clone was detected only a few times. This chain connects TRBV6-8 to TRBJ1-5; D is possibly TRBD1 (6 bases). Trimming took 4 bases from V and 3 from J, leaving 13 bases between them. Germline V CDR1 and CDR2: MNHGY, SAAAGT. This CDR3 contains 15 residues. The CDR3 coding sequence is TGTGCCAGCAGTTGGAGTTGGGGGCCCAATCAGCCCCAGCATTTT. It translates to CASSWSWGPNQPQHF.

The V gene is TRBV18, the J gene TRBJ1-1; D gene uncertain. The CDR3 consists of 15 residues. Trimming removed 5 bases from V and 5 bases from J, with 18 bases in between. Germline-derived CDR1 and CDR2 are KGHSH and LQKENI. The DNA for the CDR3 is TGTGCCAGCTCAAGTTTCCGGGAGATGGGGACTGAAGCTTTCTTT. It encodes CASSSFREMGTEAFF.

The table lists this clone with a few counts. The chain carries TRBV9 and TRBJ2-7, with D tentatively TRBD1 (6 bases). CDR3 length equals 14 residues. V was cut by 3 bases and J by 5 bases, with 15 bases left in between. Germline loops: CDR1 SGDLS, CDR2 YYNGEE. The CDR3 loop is CASSAMTGVHEQYF. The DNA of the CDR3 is TGTGCCAGCAGCGCCATGACAGGAGTCCACGAGCAGTACTTC.

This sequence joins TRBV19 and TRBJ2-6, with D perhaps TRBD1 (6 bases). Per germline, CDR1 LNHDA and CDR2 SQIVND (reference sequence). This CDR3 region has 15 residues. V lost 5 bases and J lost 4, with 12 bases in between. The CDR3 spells CASSRDRKGANVLTF. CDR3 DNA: TGTGCCAGTAGTCGTGACAGGAAAGGGGCCAACGTCCTGACTTTC.

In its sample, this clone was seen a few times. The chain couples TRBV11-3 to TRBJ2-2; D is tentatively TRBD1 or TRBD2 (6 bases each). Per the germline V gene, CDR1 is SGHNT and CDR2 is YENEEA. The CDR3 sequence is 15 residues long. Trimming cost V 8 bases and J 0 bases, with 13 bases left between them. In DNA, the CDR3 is TGTGCCAGCCGGAAGGGGGGTCCGAACACCGGGGAGCTGTTTTTT. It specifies CASRKGGPNTGELFF. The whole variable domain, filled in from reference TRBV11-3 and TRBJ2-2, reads EAGVVQSPRYKIIEKKQPVAFWCNPISGHNTLYWYLQNLGQGPELLIRYENEEAVDDSQLPKDRFSAERLKGVDSTLKIQPAELGDSAVYLCASRKGGPNTGELFFGEGSRLTVL.

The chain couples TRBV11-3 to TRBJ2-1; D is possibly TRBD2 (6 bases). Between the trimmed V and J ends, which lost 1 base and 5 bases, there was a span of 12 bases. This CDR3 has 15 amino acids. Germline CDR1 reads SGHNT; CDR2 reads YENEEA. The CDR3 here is CASSLVRGTHNEQFF. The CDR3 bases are TGTGCCAGCAGCTTAGTTCGGGGGACCCACAATGAGCAGTTCTTC.

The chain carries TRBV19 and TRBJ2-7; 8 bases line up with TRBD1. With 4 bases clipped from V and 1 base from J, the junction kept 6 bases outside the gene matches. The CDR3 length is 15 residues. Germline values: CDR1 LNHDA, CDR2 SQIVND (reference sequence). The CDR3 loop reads CASSTLRQGSYEQYF. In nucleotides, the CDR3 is TGTGCCAGTAGTACCCTCAGACAGGGGTCCTACGAGCAGTACTTC.

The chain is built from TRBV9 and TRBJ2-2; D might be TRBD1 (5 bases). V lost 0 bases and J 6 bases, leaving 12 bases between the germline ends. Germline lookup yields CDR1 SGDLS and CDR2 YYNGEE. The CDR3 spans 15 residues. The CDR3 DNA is TGTGCCAGCAGCGTAGAGGGGAATTCGGCCGGGGAGCTGTTTTTT. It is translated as CASSVEGNSAGELFF.

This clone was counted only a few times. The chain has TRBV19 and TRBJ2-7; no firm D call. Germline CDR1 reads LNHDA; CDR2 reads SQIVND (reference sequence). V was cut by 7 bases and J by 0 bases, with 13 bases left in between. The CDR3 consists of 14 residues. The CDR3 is CASTPEFSSYEQYF. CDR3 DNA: TGTGCCAGTACCCCAGAATTTAGCTCCTACGAGCAGTACTTC. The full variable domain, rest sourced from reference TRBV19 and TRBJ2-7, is DGGITQSPKYLFRKEGQNVTLSCEQNLNHDAMYWYRQDPGQGLRLIYYSQIVNDFQKGDIAEGYSVSREKKESFPLTVTSAQKNPTAFYLCASTPEFSSYEQYFGPGTRLTVT.

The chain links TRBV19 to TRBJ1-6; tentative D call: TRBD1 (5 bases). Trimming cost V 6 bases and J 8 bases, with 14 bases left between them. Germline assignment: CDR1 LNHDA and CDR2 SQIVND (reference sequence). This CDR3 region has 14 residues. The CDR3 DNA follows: TGTGCCAGTAGCACCCCAGGGAGGCATTCACCCCTCCACTTT. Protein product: CASSTPGRHSPLHF.

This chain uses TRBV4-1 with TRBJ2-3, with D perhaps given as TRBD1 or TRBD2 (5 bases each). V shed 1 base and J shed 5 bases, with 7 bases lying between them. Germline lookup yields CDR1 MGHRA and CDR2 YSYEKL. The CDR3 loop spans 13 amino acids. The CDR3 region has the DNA TGCGCCAGCAGCCAAGGAGGGGAAGATACGCAGTATTTT. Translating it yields CASSQGGEDTQYF.

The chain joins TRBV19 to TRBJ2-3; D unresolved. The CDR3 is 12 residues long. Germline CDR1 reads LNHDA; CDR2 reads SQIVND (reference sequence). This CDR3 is CGTALQSGTQYF. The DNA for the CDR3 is TGTGGGACGGCCCTGCAGTCTGGTACGCAGTATTTT.

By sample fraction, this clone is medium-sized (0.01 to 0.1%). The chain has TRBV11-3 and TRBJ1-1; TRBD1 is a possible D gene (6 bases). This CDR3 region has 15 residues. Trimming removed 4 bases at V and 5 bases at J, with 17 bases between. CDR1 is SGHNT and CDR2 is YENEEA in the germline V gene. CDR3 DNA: TGTGCCAGCAGCTCTCGAGGACAGCTGGGGACTGAAGCTTTCTTT. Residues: CASSSRGQLGTEAFF.

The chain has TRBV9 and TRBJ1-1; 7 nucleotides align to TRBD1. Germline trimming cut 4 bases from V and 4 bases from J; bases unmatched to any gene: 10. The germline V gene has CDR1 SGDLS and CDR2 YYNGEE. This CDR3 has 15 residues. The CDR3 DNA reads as TGTGCCAGCAGCATACCCCAGGGGGAAGGCACTGAAGCTTTCTTT. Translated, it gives CASSIPQGEGTEAFF.

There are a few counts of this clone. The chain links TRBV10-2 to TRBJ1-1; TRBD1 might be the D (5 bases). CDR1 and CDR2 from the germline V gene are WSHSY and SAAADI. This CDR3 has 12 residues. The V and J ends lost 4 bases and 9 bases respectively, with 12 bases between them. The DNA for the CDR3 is TGCGCCAGCAGTGGGAATTCAGGGAAAGCTTTCTTT. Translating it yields CASSGNSGKAFF.

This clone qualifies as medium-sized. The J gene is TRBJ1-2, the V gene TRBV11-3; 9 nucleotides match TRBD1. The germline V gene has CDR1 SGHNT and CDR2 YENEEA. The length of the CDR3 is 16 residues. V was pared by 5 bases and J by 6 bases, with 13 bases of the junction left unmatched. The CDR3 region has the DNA TGTGCCAGCAGCCTAGGACCCGGGACAGGGCACCATGGCTACACCTTC. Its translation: CASSLGPGTGHHGYTF.

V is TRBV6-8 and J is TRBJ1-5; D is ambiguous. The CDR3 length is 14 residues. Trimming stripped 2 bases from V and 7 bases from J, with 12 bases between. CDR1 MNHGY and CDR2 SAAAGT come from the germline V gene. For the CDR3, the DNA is TGTGCCAGCAGTTACGTCGGTTTCGGGCAGCCCCAGCATTTT. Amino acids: CASSYVGFGQPQHF.

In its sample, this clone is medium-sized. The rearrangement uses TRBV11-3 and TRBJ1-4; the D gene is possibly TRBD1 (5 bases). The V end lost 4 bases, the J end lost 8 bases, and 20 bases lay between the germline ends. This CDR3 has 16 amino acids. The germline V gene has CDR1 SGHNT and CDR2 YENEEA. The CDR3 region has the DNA TGTGCCAGCAGCTCGGAGACGGGGCGAGCGGGGGAAAAACTGTTTTTT. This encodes CASSSETGRAGEKLFF.

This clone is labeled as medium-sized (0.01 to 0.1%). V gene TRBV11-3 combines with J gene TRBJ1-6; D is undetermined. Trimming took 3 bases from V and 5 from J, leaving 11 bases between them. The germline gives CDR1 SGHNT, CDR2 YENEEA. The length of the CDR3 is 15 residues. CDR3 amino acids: CASSLDAGNNSPLHF. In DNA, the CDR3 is TGTGCCAGCAGCTTGGATGCAGGCAATAATTCACCCCTCCACTTT.

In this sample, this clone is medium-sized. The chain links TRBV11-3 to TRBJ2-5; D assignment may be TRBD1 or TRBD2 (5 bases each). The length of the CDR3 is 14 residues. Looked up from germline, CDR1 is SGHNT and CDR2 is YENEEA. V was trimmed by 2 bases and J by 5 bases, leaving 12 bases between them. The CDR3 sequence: CASSLRGRRETQYF. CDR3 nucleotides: TGTGCCAGCAGCTTAAGGGGTCGGAGGGAGACCCAGTACTTC.

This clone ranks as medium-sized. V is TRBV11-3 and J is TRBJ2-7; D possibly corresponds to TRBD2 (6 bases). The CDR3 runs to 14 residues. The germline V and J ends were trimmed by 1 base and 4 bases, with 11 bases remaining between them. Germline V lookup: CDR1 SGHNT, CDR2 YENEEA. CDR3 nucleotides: TGTGCCAGCAGCTTAGTGGACGGACTATACGAGCAGTACTTC. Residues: CASSLVDGLYEQYF.

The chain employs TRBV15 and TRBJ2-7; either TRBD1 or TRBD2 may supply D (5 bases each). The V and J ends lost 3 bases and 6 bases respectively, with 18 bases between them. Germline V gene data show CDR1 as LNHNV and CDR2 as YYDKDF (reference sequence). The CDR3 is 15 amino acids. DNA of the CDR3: TGTGCCACCAGCAGGAACCGGGACGGGAATCGCGAGCAGTACTTC. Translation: CATSRNRDGNREQYF.

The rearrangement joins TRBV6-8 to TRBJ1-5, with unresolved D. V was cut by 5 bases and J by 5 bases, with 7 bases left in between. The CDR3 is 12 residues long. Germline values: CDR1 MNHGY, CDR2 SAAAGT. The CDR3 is CASSTTHQPQHF. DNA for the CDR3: TGTGCCAGCAGTACGACCCATCAGCCCCAGCATTTT.

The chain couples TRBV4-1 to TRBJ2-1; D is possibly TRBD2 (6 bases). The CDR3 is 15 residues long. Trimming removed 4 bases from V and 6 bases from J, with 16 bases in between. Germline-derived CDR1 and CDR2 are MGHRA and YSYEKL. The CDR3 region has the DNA TGCGCCAGCAGCCTATTAGAAGGGAGGATCAATGAGCAGTTCTTC. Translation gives CASSLLEGRINEQFF.